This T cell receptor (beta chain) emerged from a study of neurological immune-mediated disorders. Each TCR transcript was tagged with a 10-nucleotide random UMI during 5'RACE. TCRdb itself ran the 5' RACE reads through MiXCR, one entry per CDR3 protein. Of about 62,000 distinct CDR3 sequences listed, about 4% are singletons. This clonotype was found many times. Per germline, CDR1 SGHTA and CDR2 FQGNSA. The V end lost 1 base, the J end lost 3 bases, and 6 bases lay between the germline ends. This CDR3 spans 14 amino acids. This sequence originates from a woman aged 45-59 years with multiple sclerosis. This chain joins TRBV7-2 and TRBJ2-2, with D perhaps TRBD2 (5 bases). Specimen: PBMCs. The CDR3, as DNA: TGTGCCAGCAGCTTAGGCGGGTACACCGGGGAGCTGTTTTTT. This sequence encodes CASSLGGYTGELFF.